One and the same sample provided the 7 T cell receptor beta chains below, sequenced in a study of T cell responses to AZD1222 COVID-19 vaccine listed by TCRdb under 2021. The time point tag for this specimen amounts to: baseline before first vaccination. Preparation of the library involved the immunoSEQ multiplex PCR assay. TCRdb stores this immuneACCESS table with in-frame sequences only. Part of the clones is absent; in the studies checked, under half of the shortfall reflects unresolved V genes, and no reason is known for the rest. In this sample the table shows around 100,000 clones, around nine tenths of which occur a single time. The ten largest clones capture about 16% of the sample. The sample in question was peripheral blood, obtained on day 0 of AZD1222 vaccination. The receptors come from an adult in good health.

The chain has TRBV5-6 and TRBJ1-5, with a possible D match to TRBD1 (6 bases). Trimming cost V 5 bases and J 6 bases, with 15 bases left between them. Germline CDR1 and CDR2: SGHDT and YYEEEE. CDR3 size: 14 residues. The CDR3 loop is CASSGTMGGQPQHF. Here the CDR3 DNA reads TGTGCCAGCAGTGGGACAATGGGGGGTCAGCCCCAGCATTTT.

The V gene is TRBV4-2, the J gene TRBJ1-2; 7 bases agree with TRBD1. The ends lost 3 bases at V and 6 bases at J; junction bases unmatched: 16. CDR1 is LGHNA and CDR2 is YNFKEQ in the germline V gene. CDR3 size: 17 residues. Written as DNA, the CDR3 is TGTGCCAGCAGCCACCCTGTTCCCCGACAGGGTGGAAATGGCTACACCTTC. It yields the protein CASSHPVPRQGGNGYTF.

In its sample, this clone was seen a few times. The rearrangement joins TRBV20-1 to TRBJ1-6, with 9 bases identical to TRBD1. The CDR3 is made up of 14 amino acids. J gave up 7 bases and V 3 bases, and 4 bases lay outside the gene matches. Germline-derived CDR1 and CDR2 are DFQATT and SNEGSKA (reference sequence). The CDR3 coding sequence is TGCAGTGCTAGTGGAGGGACAGGGAATTCACCCCTCCACTTT. Protein product: CSASGGTGNSPLHF.

The chain employs TRBV5-4 and TRBJ1-2, with D unresolved. The V gene lost 6 bases and the J gene lost 6 bases, with 21 bases spanning the gap. Germline V gene sequence: CDR1 SGHNT, CDR2 YYREEE (reference sequence). This CDR3 is 15 amino acids long. As DNA, the CDR3 is TGTGCCAGCACCCAAGTGACACCAAACTCCAATGGCTACACCTTC. Amino acid sequence: CASTQVTPNSNGYTF.

Here the CDR3 DNA reads TGTGCCAGCTCACCAATCGGGCCAGGTATACAAGAGACCCAGTACTTC. Amino acids: CASSPIGPGIQETQYF. The chain is built from TRBV18 and TRBJ2-5; D is undetermined. Germline CDR1 KGHSH, CDR2 LQKENI. The CDR3 is made up of 16 amino acids. The V end lost 2 bases, the J end lost 2 bases, and 15 bases lay between the germline ends. The full variable domain, its missing parts supplied by reference TRBV18 and TRBJ2-5, is NAGVMQNPRHLVRRRGQEARLRCSPMKGHSHVYWYRQLPEEGLKFMVYLQKENIIDESGMPKERFSAEFPKEGPSILRIQQVVRGDSAAYFCASSPIGPGIQETQYFGPGTRLLVL.

This rearrangement joins TRBV1 to TRBJ1-5. TRBV1 is a listed pseudogene. This CDR3 is 16 amino acids long. The CDR3, as DNA: TGCACCAGCAGCCAAGTTGACGGGATCAGGAATCAGCCCCAGCATTTT. Translated, it gives CTSSQVDGIRNQPQHF.

This clone was detected a few times. This rearrangement joins TRBV19 to TRBJ2-2, with 7 positions matching TRBD2. CDR3 length equals 17 residues. Germline V gene data show CDR1 as LNHDA and CDR2 as SQIVND (reference sequence). V lost 2 bases to trimming and J lost 3 bases; unmatched junction nucleotides: 9. As DNA, the CDR3 is TGTGCCAGTAGTATATTTACGGCGGGGGTCTACACCGGGGAGCTGTTTTTT. Residues: CASSIFTAGVYTGELFF.